This is a list of T cell receptor beta chains from one sample in a study of OX40 agonist ivuxolimab in advanced cancers. TCRdb keeps only in-frame clones here, not all; method: immunoSEQ multiplex PCR. This sample has approximately 40,000 clones, with 85% to 90% found just once. The sample was CD4+ or CD8+ T cells sorted from blood, taken in a trial of the OX40 agonist ivuxolimab. Receptor source: an adult with an advanced solid tumor such as melanoma, head and neck, liver or kidney cancer. CDR3s include the opening cysteine and the closing phenylalanine or tryptophan. A D gene is named only where the DNA matches it firmly. Expanded clones get a size class; other rows say once, few or many, or leave the size out.

clone_size d_call j_call v_call cdr3_aa cdr3_nt
NA NA TRBJ2-4 TRBV19 CASSMGRSVRDIQYF TGTGCCAGTAGTATGGGACGATCAGTTAGGGACATTCAGTACTTC
NA TRBD1 TRBJ1-2 TRBV23-1 CASSQSRGQENYGYTF TGCGCCAGCAGTCAATCCCGGGGACAGGAGAACTATGGCTACACCTTC
few NA TRBJ1-5 TRBV19 CASRTSGGSSQPQHF TGTGCCAGTAGGACGTCGGGGGGGTCCAGCCAGCCCCAGCATTTT
once TRBD2 TRBJ2-5 TRBV7-3 CASSPMGGEETQYF TGTGCCAGCAGCCCCATGGGAGGGGAAGAGACCCAGTACTTC
NA NA TRBJ1-4 TRBV5-8 CASSLGEYSNEKLFF TGTGCCAGCAGCTTGGGGGAGTACTCTAATGAAAAACTGTTTTTT
NA TRBD2 TRBJ2-7 TRBV19 CASSQASGPYEQYF TGTGCCAGTAGTCAGGCTAGCGGGCCCTACGAGCAGTACTTC
NA NA TRBJ2-3 TRBV6-5 CASSFSQGTQYF TGTGCCAGCAGTTTCAGCCAGGGTACGCAGTATTTT
NA NA TRBJ2-7 TRBV28 CASAGTSIQSEQYF TGTGCCAGCGCCGGGACGTCCATTCAGAGCGAGCAGTACTTC
once TRBD1 TRBJ2-7 TRBV28 CASSLPIGQGELAGQYF TGTGCCAGCAGTTTACCTATCGGACAGGGGGAGCTTGCGGGGCAGTACTTC
NA TRBD2 TRBJ2-1 TRBV9 CASSVGIAGVSYNEQFF TGTGCCAGCAGCGTAGGGATAGCGGGAGTGTCCTACAATGAGCAGTTCTTC